Below are 30 T cell receptor beta chains sequenced from a single sample in a study of cytomegalovirus exposure and HLA in healthy donors. Clones were read by immunoSEQ multiplex PCR, and TCRdb kept only the in-frame ones, dropping some. The sample has 150,000 to 200,000 clones; approximately 90% are singletons. The sequenced sample was PBMCs. The source is a man aged 18-30 years in good health and CMV-seronegative.

This clone was recorded once. The chain has TRBV4-2 and TRBJ2-3, with a weak D call TRBD1 (6 bases). V was clipped by 6 bases and J by 6 bases, with 16 bases between them. This CDR3 comprises 14 residues. Looked up from germline, CDR1 is LGHNA and CDR2 is YNFKEQ. The CDR3, as DNA: TGTGCCAGCAGACAGAGGCAGGGGCGCGATACGCAGTATTTT. Protein: CASRQRQGRDTQYF.

The V gene is TRBV5-1, the J gene TRBJ2-5, with TRBD1 matching 7 bases. Germline trimming cut 0 bases from V and 3 bases from J; bases unmatched to any gene: 5. The germline CDR1 and CDR2 sequences are SGHRS and YFSETQ. This CDR3 has 15 residues. The chain's CDR3 is CASSLARQGEETQYF. Here the CDR3 DNA reads TGCGCCAGCAGCTTGGCAAGGCAGGGGGAAGAGACCCAGTACTTC.

The V and J genes are TRBV5-4 and TRBJ2-7, with 14 bases that match TRBD2. Per germline, CDR1 SGHNT and CDR2 YYREEE (reference sequence). The CDR3 length is 16 residues. V gave up 3 bases and J gave up 4 bases; unmatched junction bases: 6. The CDR3 nucleotides are TGTGCCAGCAGCTCCGGACTAGCGGGGGGCCCGTACGAGCAGTACGTC. Translation gives CASSSGLAGGPYEQYV.

The V and J genes are TRBV28 and TRBJ2-5; 9 nucleotides agree with TRBD2. This CDR3 has 15 residues. In germline, CDR1 is MDHEN, CDR2 SYDVKM. Trimming removed 8 bases from V and 1 base from J; junction bases left unmatched: 8. CDR3 DNA sequence: TGTGCCAGCCTCCCCACTAGCGGGTCCCAAGAGACCCAGTACTTC. Translating it yields CASLPTSGSQETQYF.

The genes are TRBV7-2 and TRBJ1-1; 9 positions agree with TRBD1. CDR1 SGHTA and CDR2 FQGNSA come from the germline V gene. Germline trimming cut 5 bases from V and 5 bases from J; bases unmatched to any gene: 6. The CDR3 loop spans 14 amino acids. The CDR3 loop is CASSRTGEWTEAFF. The DNA of the CDR3 is TGTGCCAGCAGCAGGACAGGGGAATGGACTGAAGCTTTCTTT.

The V call is TRBV19, the J call TRBJ2-7, with D possibly matching TRBD2 (5 bases). This CDR3 comprises 14 residues. The V end was cut by 0 bases, the J end by 3 bases, with 9 bases between. Germline CDR1 is LNHDA and CDR2 is SQIVND (reference sequence). For the CDR3, the DNA is TGTGCCAGTAGTATAGATGAGGGTGACTACGAGCAGTACTTC. Its protein product is CASSIDEGDYEQYF.

The chain recombines TRBV2 with TRBJ1-2; 9 bases agree with TRBD1. CDR3 length: 13 residues. Trimming removed 6 bases from V and 7 bases from J; junction bases left unmatched: 6. Per the germline V gene, CDR1 is SNHLY and CDR2 is FYNNEI. Here the CDR3 DNA reads TGTGCCAGCAGCGACAGGGGGTCGGTTGGCTACACCTTC. Translating gives CASSDRGSVGYTF.

The chain is built from TRBV7-9 and TRBJ2-7; 8 bases align to TRBD1. V dropped 1 base and J dropped 3; count of bases not matched to a gene: 8. This CDR3 region has 16 residues. Germline V gene lookup returns CDR1 SEHNR and CDR2 FQNEAQ (reference sequence). The CDR3 protein is CASSLGQGAGVYEQYF. For the CDR3, the DNA is TGTGCCAGCAGCTTAGGGCAGGGGGCAGGGGTCTACGAGCAGTACTTC.

The chain couples TRBV10-2 to TRBJ2-5, with a weak D call TRBD2 (6 bases). The V end lost 3 bases, the J end lost 3 bases, and 14 bases lay between the germline ends. This CDR3 is 15 amino acids long. Looked up from germline, CDR1 is WSHSY and CDR2 is SAAADI. The CDR3 here is CASSDSGVMKETQYF. The CDR3 region has the DNA TGCGCCAGCAGTGACTCGGGGGTTATGAAAGAGACCCAGTACTTC.

V is TRBV4-1 and J is TRBJ2-5; D uncertain. Between the trimmed V and J ends, which lost 0 bases and 0 bases, there was a span of 8 bases. The CDR3 is 15 residues long. The germline V gene has CDR1 MGHRA and CDR2 YSYEKL. CDR3 in DNA: TGCGCCAGCAGCCAAGATCTCGGGTACCAAGAGACCCAGTACTTC. Its protein is CASSQDLGYQETQYF.

V and J are TRBV6-1 and TRBJ1-6; a possible D gene is TRBD1 (6 bases). V dropped 2 bases and J dropped 11 bases, with 16 bases sitting between them. The CDR3 spans 15 residues. The germline CDR1 and CDR2 sequences are MNHNS and SASEGT. The CDR3 sequence: CASSESTGRDTPLHF. The CDR3 coding sequence is TGTGCCAGCAGTGAATCAACAGGGCGTGATACACCCCTCCACTTT.

A single count supports this clone. CDR3 DNA: TGCAGCGTCCGAACCAGACTAGCGGGAGGAGAGACCCAGTACTTC. Translation gives CSVRTRLAGGETQYF. This rearrangement joins TRBV29-1 to TRBJ2-5; 13 bases fit TRBD2. Per germline, CDR1 SQVTM and CDR2 ANQGSEA. With 6 bases clipped from V and 4 bases from J, the junction kept 8 bases outside the gene matches. The CDR3 covers 15 residues.

On this clone: At the DNA level, this CDR3 is encoded by other sequences in the same sample as well. CDR3 protein: CASSPSGRAGYEQYF. The CDR3 DNA reads as TGTGCCAGCAGTCCGAGCGGGAGGGCCGGCTACGAGCAGTACTTC. The V call is TRBV9, the J call TRBJ2-7; 10 bases line up with TRBD2. Per germline, CDR1 SGDLS and CDR2 YYNGEE. V lost 5 bases and J lost 3; bases outside the gene matches: 8. The CDR3 spans 15 residues.

CDR3 sequence: CASRGVAGYQETQYF. In nucleotides, the CDR3 is TGCGCCAGCCGCGGCGTAGCGGGGTACCAAGAGACCCAGTACTTC. The chain uses TRBV5-1 and TRBJ2-5; 8 bases line up with TRBD2. The CDR3 extends over 15 amino acids. With V trimmed by 7 bases and J by 0 bases, 8 bases remained unmatched. The germline V gene has CDR1 SGHRS and CDR2 YFSETQ.

In this sample, this clone turned up many times. The chain has TRBV2 and TRBJ2-1; TRBD2 is a possible D gene (6 bases). Trimming removed 2 bases at V and 3 bases at J, with 8 bases between. The CDR3 totals 14 residues. Looked up from germline, CDR1 is SNHLY and CDR2 is FYNNEI. CDR3 bases: TGTGCCAGCAGTGAATCTAGCGTCTACAATGAGCAGTTCTTC. It is translated as CASSESSVYNEQFF.

This chain links TRBV5-1 with TRBJ2-7, with a tentative D call TRBD1 (7 bases). V was clipped by 0 bases and J by 6 bases, with 13 bases between them. The CDR3 totals 14 residues. Germline V CDR1 and CDR2: SGHRS, YFSETQ. DNA of the CDR3: TGCGCCAGCAGCTTGGATTCAGGGGGAGGCGAGCAGTACTTC. This codes for CASSLDSGGGEQYF.

The rearrangement uses TRBV6-1 and TRBJ2-1; no firm D call. This CDR3 has 13 amino acids. The V gene lost 6 bases and the J gene lost 8 bases, with 14 bases spanning the gap. CDR1 and CDR2 (germline): MNHNS, SASEGT. The CDR3 coding sequence is TGTGCCAGCAGGACTCATTCTGTCGATGAGCAGTTCTTC. This sequence encodes CASRTHSVDEQFF.

The chain employs TRBV27 and TRBJ2-5; D gene uncertain. Germline V gene sequence: CDR1 MNHEY, CDR2 SMNVEV (reference sequence). CDR3 length: 14 amino acids. Trimming cost V 2 bases and J 5 bases, with 12 bases left between them. CDR3 protein: CASSLHGSRETQYF. The CDR3, as DNA: TGTGCCAGCAGTTTACATGGCAGCAGGGAGACCCAGTACTTC.

The V call is TRBV7-6, the J call TRBJ1-1; TRBD1 might be the D (6 bases). This CDR3 spans 16 amino acids. Germline V lookup: CDR1 SGHVS, CDR2 FNYEAQ. V lost 6 bases and J 0 bases, leaving 17 bases between the germline ends. The CDR3 loop reads CASRPSGGAMNTEAFF. The DNA of the CDR3 is TGTGCCAGCAGGCCTAGCGGGGGGGCTATGAACACTGAAGCTTTCTTT. Combining the CDR3 with reference TRBV7-6 and TRBJ1-1 gives the whole variable domain GAGVSQSPRYKVTKRGQDVALRCDPISGHVSLYWYRQALGQGPEFLTYFNYEAQQDKSGLPNDRFSAERPEGSISTLTIQRTEQRDSAMYRCASRPSGGAMNTEAFFGQGTRLTVV.

V and J are TRBV4-1 and TRBJ2-2; tentative D call: TRBD1 (5 bases). The V gene lost 0 bases and the J gene lost 7 bases, with 24 bases spanning the gap. The CDR3 runs 19 residues. Looked up from germline, CDR1 is MGHRA and CDR2 is YSYEKL. The DNA for the CDR3 is TGCGCCAGCAGCCAAGATTATATAGGTGTCTCAATTAGGGGCGGGGAGCTGTTTTTT. Amino acids: CASSQDYIGVSIRGGELFF.

V gene TRBV19 combines with J gene TRBJ2-7, with 9 nucleotides matching TRBD2. V trimming: 4 bases; J trimming: 7 bases; junction bases outside the gene matches: 8. Germline V gene lookup returns CDR1 LNHDA and CDR2 SQIVND (reference sequence). The CDR3 is made up of 14 amino acids. The CDR3 reads CASSKLAGSPEQYF. The CDR3, as DNA: TGTGCCAGTAGTAAGCTAGCGGGATCCCCAGAGCAGTACTTC.

J is TRBJ2-3 and V is TRBV30; no firm D call. The CDR3 runs to 12 residues. V lost 0 bases and J 5 bases, leaving 6 bases between the germline ends. Germline V gives CDR1 GTSNPN, CDR2 SVGIG (reference sequence). The CDR3 loop is CAWSVNQDTQYF. Here the CDR3 DNA reads TGTGCCTGGAGTGTAAATCAAGATACGCAGTATTTT.

The V call is TRBV6-1, the J call TRBJ1-3; TRBD1 might be the D (6 bases). The CDR3 sequence is 15 residues long. V shed 8 bases and J shed 7 bases, with 21 bases lying between them. Germline CDR1 reads MNHNS; CDR2 reads SASEGT. CDR3 loop: CASGSGQSRGNTIYF. The CDR3 DNA follows: TGTGCCAGCGGGTCAGGACAGTCGAGGGGGAACACCATATATTTT.

The chain couples TRBV7-6 to TRBJ2-3; 9 bases are a match to TRBD1. Trimming at V came to 2 bases and at J to 1 base, leaving 4 bases not matched to a gene. Germline lookup yields CDR1 SGHVS and CDR2 FNYEAQ. The CDR3 sequence is 16 residues long. Here the CDR3 reads CASSLTYRGRTDTQYF. The CDR3 nucleotides are TGTGCCAGCAGCTTAACCTACAGGGGGCGCACAGATACGCAGTATTTT.

V is TRBV5-1 and J is TRBJ2-3, with D possibly matching TRBD1 (6 bases). The germline V gene has CDR1 SGHRS and CDR2 YFSETQ. V lost 2 bases and J 0 bases, leaving 13 bases between the germline ends. The CDR3 is 16 amino acids. In nucleotides, the CDR3 is TGCGCCAGCAGCTTAGGACAGCCCACTAGCACAGATACGCAGTATTTT. Translating gives CASSLGQPTSTDTQYF.

This clone appeared a single time. The chain has TRBV4-1 and TRBJ1-2; TRBD1 is a possible D gene (6 bases). V lost 0 bases and J lost 8, with 10 bases in between. The CDR3 extends over 13 amino acids. CDR1 MGHRA and CDR2 YSYEKL come from the germline V gene. CDR3 coding DNA: TGCGCCAGCAGCCAAGATACAGGGTGGGGCTACACCTTC. Encoded protein: CASSQDTGWGYTF.

The chain recombines TRBV6-5 with TRBJ2-1; no clear D. The CDR3 loop spans 14 amino acids. Germline V CDR1 and CDR2: MNHEY, SVGAGI. Trimming cost V 3 bases and J 0 bases, with 6 bases left between them. This chain's CDR3 is CASSYKSSYNEQFF. The CDR3 nucleotides read TGTGCCAGCAGTTATAAGAGCTCCTACAATGAGCAGTTCTTC.

In DNA form, the CDR3 reads TGTGCCAGCAGCCCGTGGATTAGGGGCACTGAAGCTTTCTTT. Its protein product is CASSPWIRGTEAFF. V gene TRBV14 combines with J gene TRBJ1-1, with D maybe TRBD1 (5 bases). The CDR3 contains 14 residues. Germline CDR1 and CDR2: SGHDN and FVKESK. The V and J ends lost 4 bases and 4 bases respectively, with 13 bases between them.

This sequence joins TRBV6-1 and TRBJ1-4; D uncertain. Per germline, CDR1 MNHNS and CDR2 SASEGT. This CDR3 region has 14 residues. V shed 7 bases and J shed 5 bases, with 14 bases lying between them. The CDR3 coding sequence is TGTGCCAGCAACAGAATAGGCTTCAATGAAAAACTGTTTTTT. This encodes CASNRIGFNEKLFF.

The chain combines TRBV11-2 with TRBJ1-2; maybe TRBD1 (6 bases). Between the trimmed V and J ends, which lost 4 bases and 4 bases, there was a span of 16 bases. The CDR3 loop spans 15 amino acids. CDR1 is SGHAT and CDR2 is FQNNGV in the germline V gene. This chain's CDR3 is CASSSYKDSTYGYTF. The CDR3 DNA reads TGTGCCAGCAGCTCTTACAAGGACAGCACCTATGGCTACACCTTC.